This T cell receptor beta chain was captured in a study of cytomegalovirus exposure and HLA in healthy donors (dated by TCRdb to about 2017). About the investigation overall: According to an earlier analysis of around 600 of the donors, about 170 million T cells yielded over 100 million unique TCR beta sequences and more than 250 Gb of sequence data. In an earlier analysis of 550 to 700 of the donors, high-throughput TCR beta sequencing was used to judge whether each TCR beta V gene segment behaved as functional or pseudogenic. The study aimed to test whether signatures of past pathogen exposure could be identified by cataloging public T cell receptors. Among several hundred genotyped donors of the cohort, an average of about 220,000 unique TCR beta nucleotide sequences was sequenced per donor, of which approximately 18% were non-productive. About 5 DR-DQ haplotypes were handled as single units for association and clustering, since linkage in the cohort was strong. The T cell repertoires of 666 subjects were profiled by immunosequencing and related to cytomegalovirus serostatus. Of the 300 to 500 genotyped donors, less than 90% were placed in the genetic ancestry cluster associated with self-reported Caucasian donors. About 280 gigabases of sequencing data and approximately 93 million unique TCR sequences were included in an early release covering around 650 HLA-typed donors. Typing coverage varied by locus: about 620-640 donors for A, B, C, DRB1 and DQB1; more than 500 for DQA1; 600 to 610 for DPA1; under 490 for DPB1. Every discovery cohort repertoire had been produced on one sequencing platform. In addition to the first cohort of 650 to 800 subjects, a separate validation cohort of approximately 110 different subjects was used. Alongside the repertoire data, information on donor age, sex, ethnicity and CMV serostatus was compiled. A later analysis re-examined previously published TCR beta repertoires from around 670 donors and added high-resolution HLA genotyping to investigate patterns of TCR occurrence. A later genetic analysis used genome-wide SNP genotypes for about 60% of the roughly 700 donors, treating that subset as a discovery cohort. The later analysis used no new phenotypic data to find candidate immune exposures, relying instead on TCR beta sequences and their occurrence across donors. Both class I and class II loci were covered by HLA typing, at four-digit resolution. High-throughput TCR immunosequencing, statistical association of individual TCRs with disease status, and machine learning were combined to predict cytomegalovirus infection status. Broader findings and caveats from the paper: When HLA alleles, especially DR and DQ, strongly co-occurred, TCR associations were difficult to assign to individual alleles. According to a later analysis, TCR association rates differed among HLA loci, with DRB1 alleles showing the most associated TCRs and HLA-C alleles showing the fewest. In this cohort, only TCR beta chains were sequenced, and detectable features were limited by the absence of alpha or paired-chain data. A further reported finding was that TCR beta sequences accurately predicted the HLA-A and HLA-B alleles for most subjects in the first cohort. Broadly in line with IMGT annotations, most TCR beta V segments showed up in productive rearrangements about 87% or about 30% of the time in an earlier analysis of around 550 of the donors. According to a later analysis, most CMV-associated TCR beta chains appeared to be HLA-restricted, and the HLA associations seemed to be driven largely by CMV exposure. Because counts were too low, some 17 rarely observed V segments, including chromosome 9 orphons, were left out of the earlier analysis of roughly 600 of the donors. Compared with the approximately 720-donor mean, donors in an Asian-associated ancestry cluster had fewer N-insertions in productive TCRs, according to a later genetic analysis. A cluster of highly shared sequence variants was judged likely to represent a technical artifact of the sequencing pipeline. For the cohort, immune exposure information was limited to CMV serostatus. At a false discovery rate of 0.05, a later analysis linked some 17,000 TCR beta sequences to specific HLA alleles. The authors suggested that the approach could potentially be generalized to other disease states and immunological phenotypes. Correlated functional status among segregating V segments might be attributable to linkage disequilibrium, but an unknown experimental factor could not be ruled out. Some IMGT-functional V segments, including TRBV6-2 and TRBV6-3, could not be told apart with the 87-base-pair reads, so those segments were excluded. A later analysis found that HLA-associated TCR beta chains were more clonally expanded and had lower generation probabilities than equally common non-associated chains. The classifier was reported to diagnose cytomegalovirus status with high specificity and sensitivity in both the original and validation cohorts. Because some donors lacked HLA typing at each locus, the association tests relied only on the typed subset. Roughly uniform sequencing depth across donors was assumed in presence/absence analyses, although this assumption may not hold. A later analysis reported that several top co-occurrence clusters appeared linked to parvovirus B19, influenza, CMV and Epstein-Barr virus. The study gave a list of 150 to 200 TCR beta chains associated with cytomegalovirus. Three of the identified cytomegalovirus-associated TCR beta chains were confirmed in vitro to be specific for cytomegalovirus antigens. Most TCR sequences were observed very rarely across donors, whereas some public TCRs were present in many individuals. V-gene and J-gene trimming of TCR beta chains was associated with a missense DCLRE1C variant in a later genetic analysis, and the association was replicated in an independent cohort.

V is cut by 5 bases and J by 2 bases, and the space between the germline ends is 13 bases. The germline V gene provides CDR1 MNHEY and CDR2 SVGAGI. The CDR3, cysteine through phenylalanine, is 15 amino acids long. Only CDR3 DNA is held: 45 bases, read in frame from base 1. The cohort consisted of more than 650 healthy bone marrow donors. At the time of sampling, all cohort members were nominally healthy, though unrecorded immune exposures were likely present. The donor was CMV seropositive and belonged to the group of some 290 seropositive cohort members. A peripheral blood sample was provided by each donor, and peripheral blood mononuclear cells were used for TCR beta sequencing. Genomic DNA extraction from the blood cell samples was performed with the Qiagen DNeasy Blood Extraction Kit. In regard to this clone: No cognate antigen has been identified for it. No base qualities exist here, and no much larger clone lies one base off it.

Library preparation used the immunoSEQ multiplex PCR assay. A mixture of 60 forward primers for TCR Vbeta segments and 13 reverse primers for TCR Jbeta segments was used in the multiplex PCR. The CDR3 region of rearranged TCR beta genes was amplified from genomic DNA with a multiplex PCR assay. The amplified TCR beta libraries were sequenced on the Illumina HiSeq System as 87-base-pair reads. Turning to the authors' computational methods: A later analysis counted approximately 76 million unique TCR beta chains across the approximately 700 repertoires, and some 11 million of these chains were shared by at least two donors. Raw reads were error-corrected and collapsed into unique sequences by a nearest-neighbor algorithm in which closely related sequences were merged to remove PCR and sequencing errors. CDR3 sequences were aligned to IMGT reference sequences to assign V, D and J gene segments. For a sequence to be retained, a match of at least six nucleotides was required to both a V gene segment and a J gene segment. A rearrangement counted as productive if the CDR3 had no stop codons and remained in frame with V and J, and every other rearrangement counted as non-productive. CDR3 was defined by IMGT convention, running from the second conserved V-encoded cysteine to the conserved J-encoded phenylalanine. The earlier analysis of about 620 of the donors excluded sequences that lacked an unambiguous match to a single V gene segment. In an earlier analysis of roughly 600 of the donors, a V segment was called functional when productive rearrangements were above 56.7%, and segregating when the standard deviation between donors exceeded 5%. A statistical classification framework was developed to diagnose cytomegalovirus status using the catalog of TCR beta chain sequences. In a later analysis, V and J genes were assigned by comparing TCR nucleotide sequences against IMGT/GENE-DB human TR gene sequences. Using the TCRdist pipeline, a later analysis assigned CDR3 sequences along with most-parsimonious VDJ recombination scenarios. In a later analysis, every TCR beta chain was defined by the combination of its CDR3 amino acid sequence and its V-gene family, and reads without a unique V-gene family were dropped. To address suspected cross-contamination and a sequencing artifact, a later analysis removed a few hundred highly shared, low-generation-probability nucleotide sequences. For each public chain, a later analysis derived a clonal expansion index from normalized ranks of inferred template counts within each repertoire. In a later analysis, generation probabilities were computed using a VDJ recombination model fitted to out-of-frame rearrangements, and the results were checked against IGoR. In a later analysis, hypergeometric tests were used to score TCR-TCR, TCR-HLA and TCR-CMV co-occurrence, with a repertoire-size bias correction applied to TCR pairs. To estimate false discovery rates, a later analysis permuted the HLA or CMV assignments 20 times. A later analysis grouped co-occurring TCRs with DBSCAN, adding TCRdist sequence similarity when clustering within HLA-allele-positive subsets. Repertoires with fewer than 30,000 or more than 120,000 public chains, plus five repertoires with anomalous nucleotide sharing, were excluded from co-occurrence clustering. TCRdb stores this immuneACCESS table with in-frame sequences only. Part of the clones is absent; in the studies checked, under half of the shortfall reflects unresolved V genes, and no reason is known for the rest. V and J calls and clone size follow that table, whereas D and trimming were derived from the DNA. The sample table shows roughly 200,000 clones, and more than 75% are seen once. The ten largest clones represent 3.4% of the sample.

Sequenced sample: PBMCs. The clonotype originates from a man between 35 and 55 years old in good health and CMV-seropositive. Recombination joined TRBV6-5 with TRBJ1-5, and possibly TRBD1, on 5 matching bases. The nucleotides read TGTGCCAGCAGTCCGGGGGAAGGGGGCAATCAGCCCCAGCATTTT. It specifies CASSPGEGGNQPQHF.